This T cell receptor beta chain was identified in a study of quantifying T cell responses using KT2 cells. Looking at the study overall: TCR alpha and beta constant-region primers primed reverse transcription of RNA. The T4 ligation step was estimated to exceed 8.5% efficiency under optimum conditions.

This clonotype was found many times. What it binds is unknown. An oligo carrying a UMI was ligated to the cDNA 3' end. The first PCR ran roughly 4 cycles with an equimolar RC1.1 and RC1.2 beta primer mix. TCR alpha and beta chains were handled separately starting at the second PCR. MiXCR, applied by TCRdb to the UMI-ligation and nested PCR reads, yields one record per CDR3 protein. The sample yields 31,000 or so distinct CDR3 sequences, 10% seen once. Points from the study as a whole: Very high KT2 spike-in numbers caused saturation in KT2 sequence detection.

Unfractionated PBMC were spiked with known numbers of KT2 clone cells. Sequencing used PBMCs spiked with cells of the T cell clone KT2. The clonotype was recovered from a human donor.

The CDR3 nucleotides are TGTGCCAGCAGGACAGGGGGAGATGAAGCAGATACGCAGTATTTT. This codes for CASRTGGDEADTQYF. The chain carries TRBV12-3 or TRBV12-4 and TRBJ2-3; 9 nucleotides match TRBD1. The CDR3 is made up of 15 amino acids. Trimming took 6 bases from V and 4 from J; bases not matched to a gene: 8.